This T cell receptor (beta chain) originates from a study of identical twins listed by TCRdb under 2016. Looking at the study overall: The study deep-sequenced TCR alpha and beta repertoires from monozygotic twins, unrelated adults of various ages and cord blood to test whether fetal clonotypes persist. Replicate twin experiments were performed at different times using different library preparation protocols to rule out contamination. Results the study describes overall, beyond this receptor: Because the same donors could not be followed over many years, the conclusions relied on cross-sectional statistical analysis. In beta out-of-frame sequences, excess twin sharing was weaker, because having fewer shared sequences lowered the signal-to-noise ratio. Invariant T cells such as MAIT and iNKT could partly confound zero-insertion analyses, though diverse VJ usage argued against this for most clonotypes. Fewer insertions were carried by abundant cord blood beta clonotypes; a weaker similar trend was observed in young adult naive repertoires, while no such trend was observed in memory repertoires. Compared with coincidental sharing between unrelated individuals, out-of-frame TCR alpha sequences shared between twins had an excess of sequences with low generation probability. Out-of-frame TCR alpha sharing in monozygotic twins was systematically underestimated by recombination models, whereas sharing between unrelated individuals was in agreement with the recombination models.

CDR1 and CDR2 were assigned from the germline V gene (reference sequence) as WNHNN and SYGVQD. V is cut by 4 bases and J by 8 bases, and the space between the germline ends is 15 bases. Including the terminal cysteine and phenylalanine, the CDR3 comprises 14 residues. The DNA shown is the 42-base CDR3, in frame from base 1. All donors were healthy Caucasians. Three pairs of female monozygotic twins, all aged about 18 to 30 years, made up the twin cohort. The RNA used for TCR libraries was isolated from peripheral blood mononuclear cells. This clonotype has only a few counts. This clone's antigen is unknown. It has no much larger one-base neighbor in the sample; base qualities were not kept. Receptors were amplified or captured by 5' RACE. This sample was sequenced with an Illumina HiSeq 2000. A universal primer binding site was introduced by template switching, and a unique molecular identifier was present in the final cDNA, enabling accurate counting of TCR cDNA molecules. Specific primers in the conserved constant-segment region were used to synthesize first-strand cDNA for TCR alpha and beta chains. To control for contamination, every cDNA library was double barcoded, receiving both a SMART-Mk sample barcode and Illumina barcodes. TruSeq adapter sequences and Illumina sample barcodes were added in two successive PCR steps. TCR alpha and beta cDNA libraries were sequenced on the Illumina HiSeq platform with custom primers. Processing in the source paper ran as follows. Raw reads were processed with MiGEC to extract unique molecular identifiers, and MiXCR was used to determine CDR3 positions. For each individual, recombination models were inferred using an EM algorithm with the repgenHMM and IGoR tools. Shared clonotype analysis was performed with the tcR package in R, normalizing sharing by the product of cloneset sizes. Out-of-frame nonproductive sequences were analyzed to study raw recombination free of thymic and clonal selection effects. The public reads were quality trimmed at Q25 with fastp and then assembled into clones with MiXCR by TCRdb, keeping productive beta chains. Rows matching on CDR3 protein sequence are summarized as one entry with the most common DNA and genes. The V and J calls follow TCRdb's processing rather than the paper's. This sample has some 760,000 distinct CDR3 sequences in its table, and approximately 18% of those were observed once. The ten largest clones represent less than 15% of the sample.

In addition, the sample was reused for a study of T cells expressing NK-cell markers. Per the second study: In sorted CD3+CD56+NKG2C+, CD3+CD56+NKG2C- and CD3+CD56-NKG2C+ T-cell subsets from eight donors, TCR beta-chain repertoires were profiled. Among the eight sequenced donors, seven were HCMV-seropositive and one was HCMV-seronegative. To restrict sorting to alphabetaTCR-expressing T cells, an anti-gammadeltaTCR antibody was added in several experiments. In more than five donors, the dominant CD3+CD56+NKG2C+ clonotypes were found to rank among the top 10 CD8+ clonotypes and to make up about 1.0-7.5% of CD8+ T cells. Those dominant clonotypes were again the most abundant among CD3+CD56-NKG2C+ cells in a handful of donors, at roughly 28.3-60.1%. Whether the expanded NKG2C-expressing T cell clones were specific for HCMV antigens remained unclear. All eight donors whose samples were sequenced were randomly selected healthy volunteers, three of them men and five women. HCMV serostatus was determined by detecting HCMV-specific IgG in serum with a commercial ELISA kit. For several donors, bulk peripheral blood T-cell repertoires were additionally sequenced from unsorted PBMC. MIGEC was used to demultiplex reads and group the reads by UMI, and MiTCR was used to assemble and quantify clonotypes. Only TCR cDNA sequences supported by at least two reads were kept to exclude erroneous sequences. The tcR package was used for downstream repertoire analysis, with clonotypes matched between fractions based on CDR3 nucleotide sequence plus V segment. VDJmatch was used to annotate antigen specificity against VDJdb, with one amino acid substitution in CDR3 allowed.

This clonotype originated in a woman aged 18-30 years in good health. The sample taken for sequencing was PBMCs. The sequence is built from TRBV10-1 and TRBJ2-1, with no confident D gene call. CDR3 region: CASSGGIDTDEQFF. The bases read TGCGCCAGCAGTGGTGGGATAGATACGGATGAGCAGTTCTTC.